The source of this T cell receptor beta chain is a study of blood T cell repertoires in COVID-19. Study-wide context: Specimens from acute and convalescent COVID-19 originated in the United States, Italy and Spain.

In the study's own analysis: From reference gene primer amplification, estimates of nucleated cell counts were derived. Only in-frame clones appear in the TCRdb table, and some are missing; sequencing was by immunoSEQ multiplex PCR. Clone size and the V and J calls come from that table; the DNA yielded D and trimming. The sample includes about 150,000 clones, around nine tenths seen only once; the top ten take around 8.3%. Trimming left V 0 bases short and J 7 bases short, with 7 bases between. Looked up from germline, CDR1 is LGHNA and CDR2 is YSLEER. This CDR3 is 14 amino acids long. The V and J genes are TRBV4-3 and TRBJ1-6, with D unclear. The receptor's source is a woman in her forties or fifties with active or convalescent COVID-19. Material: peripheral blood. The CDR3 spells CASSQDPGNSPLHF. The CDR3 nucleotides are TGCGCCAGCAGCCAAGATCCGGGAAATTCACCCCTCCACTTT.